The 18 T cell receptor beta chains below were found in one sample sequenced in a study of shared clonotypes between healthy human individuals. Method: immunoSEQ multiplex PCR; TCRdb's copy keeps in-frame clones and lacks some. There are under 600,000 clones in the sample; roughly 79% occur only once, and 9.5% to 15% lies in the top ten. Sequenced material: PBMCs. The receptor set was obtained from a woman in her thirties or forties in good health. Some clones in this sample may be carry-over from other donors' samples.

The rearrangement joins TRBV5-1 to TRBJ2-3; D tentatively fits TRBD1 or TRBD2 (6 bases each). Germline CDR1 and CDR2: SGHRS and YFSETQ. This CDR3 is 14 amino acids long. V lost 4 bases to trimming and J lost 5 bases, with 14 bases between them. As DNA, the CDR3 is TGCGCCAGCAGCCCACCTGGGGGGCAAGATACGCAGTATTTT. The encoded protein is CASSPPGGQDTQYF.

CDR3 amino acids: CASSAGVETQYF. The CDR3 DNA follows: TGTGCCAGCAGTGCCGGCGTCGAGACCCAGTACTTC. The chain combines TRBV2 with TRBJ2-5; unclear D gene. The length of the CDR3 is 12 residues. The germline V and J ends were trimmed by 4 bases and 5 bases, with 8 bases remaining between them. Germline lookup yields CDR1 SNHLY and CDR2 FYNNEI.

CDR3 in DNA: TGTGCCAGCAGCCCTACGGGGGTCGCCGGGGAGCTGTTTTTT. Translated, it gives CASSPTGVAGELFF. The chain employs TRBV11-3 and TRBJ2-2, with TRBD2 as a possible D gene (6 bases). This CDR3 spans 14 amino acids. V was clipped by 5 bases and J by 6 bases, with 13 bases between them. The germline V gene encodes CDR1 SGHNT and CDR2 YENEEA. Full variable domain (rest looked up from reference TRBV11-3 and TRBJ2-2): EAGVVQSPRYKIIEKKQPVAFWCNPISGHNTLYWYLQNLGQGPELLIRYENEEAVDDSQLPKDRFSAERLKGVDSTLKIQPAELGDSAVYLCASSPTGVAGELFFGEGSRLTVL.

This chain uses TRBV28 with TRBJ1-3; TRBD1 is a possible D gene (5 bases). V lost 4 bases to trimming and J lost 7 bases, with 20 bases between them. Looked up from germline, CDR1 is MDHEN and CDR2 is SYDVKM. CDR3 length: 16 residues. CDR3 in DNA: TGTGCCAGCAGTTGGTCGCGGGGCTCTTCCGGGAACACCATATATTTT. As protein: CASSWSRGSSGNTIYF.

The J gene is TRBJ1-2, the V gene TRBV19; tentative D call: TRBD1 (5 bases). The CDR3 runs 13 residues. Germline V lookup: CDR1 LNHDA, CDR2 SQIVND (reference sequence). V lost 2 bases to trimming and J lost 6 bases, with 10 bases between them. CDR3 coding DNA: TGTGCCAGTAGTATATCGGCAGGGAATGGCTACACCTTC. Protein sequence: CASSISAGNGYTF.

This clone was recorded only once. This sequence joins TRBV5-1 and TRBJ2-1, with 7 bases identical to TRBD1. J gave up 4 bases and V 0 bases, and 13 bases lay outside the gene matches. The CDR3 totals 18 residues. Germline CDR1 reads SGHRS; CDR2 reads YFSETQ. In DNA form, the CDR3 reads TGCGCCAGCAGCTTGGAGGACAGGACGTTAATGGGTTACAATGAGCAGTTCTTC. This encodes CASSLEDRTLMGYNEQFF.

The V gene is TRBV19, the J gene TRBJ2-7; D is perhaps TRBD1 (5 bases). The V end was cut by 5 bases, the J end by 4 bases, with 15 bases between. The germline V gene encodes CDR1 LNHDA and CDR2 SQIVND (reference sequence). The CDR3 extends over 14 amino acids. The DNA for the CDR3 is TGTGCCAGTAGTCGGACATCAGCTACTTACGAGCAGTACTTC. Encoded protein: CASSRTSATYEQYF.

The chain couples TRBV11-1 to TRBJ2-5, with D hard to call. This CDR3 comprises 13 residues. V was clipped by 1 base and J by 0 bases, with 3 bases between them. Germline V gene data show CDR1 as SGHAT and CDR2 as FQDESV (reference sequence). In nucleotides, the CDR3 is TGTGCCAGCAGCTTAGGGTACCAAGAGACCCAGTACTTC. Its protein product is CASSLGYQETQYF.

This clone was seen just once. The rearrangement uses TRBV19 and TRBJ2-7; 13 positions agree with TRBD2. CDR1 is LNHDA, CDR2 SQIVND, per germline (reference sequence). The CDR3 is 15 residues long. Germline trimming cut 5 bases from V and 4 bases from J; bases unmatched to any gene: 5. The CDR3 here is CASSPGLAGSYEQYF. DNA of the CDR3: TGTGCCAGTAGTCCGGGACTAGCGGGATCTTACGAGCAGTACTTC.

The V and J genes are TRBV4-1 and TRBJ1-5; 7 bases agree with TRBD1. The germline gives CDR1 MGHRA, CDR2 YSYEKL. This CDR3 comprises 15 residues. With 0 bases clipped from V and 3 bases from J, the junction kept 2 bases outside the gene matches. CDR3 bases: TGCGCCAGCAGCCAAGAGACAGGGAACAATCAGCCCCAGCATTTT. Translation gives CASSQETGNNQPQHF.

This chain joins TRBV27 and TRBJ1-5; 7 bases map to TRBD1. Germline lookup yields CDR1 MNHEY and CDR2 SMNVEV (reference sequence). The CDR3 spans 15 residues. The V gene end was trimmed by 6 bases and the J gene end by 6 bases; junction bases not matched to a gene: 11. CDR3 loop: CASSERQGLGQPQHF. For the CDR3, the DNA is TGTGCCAGCAGCGAGAGACAGGGACTAGGTCAGCCCCAGCATTTT.

The genes are TRBV2 and TRBJ2-7; D gene uncertain. Per the germline V gene, CDR1 is SNHLY and CDR2 is FYNNEI. Trimming removed 10 bases from V and 3 bases from J, with 10 bases in between. The CDR3 totals 11 residues. CDR3 loop: CATSDIYEQYF. The DNA of the CDR3 is TGTGCCACCTCAGATATCTACGAGCAGTACTTC.

The chain is built from TRBV18 and TRBJ1-2; no clear D gene. With 2 bases removed from V and 6 bases from J, the gap between germline ends came to 10 bases. CDR3 length equals 13 residues. CDR1 is KGHSH, CDR2 LQKENI, per germline. CDR3 nucleotides: TGTGCCAGCTCACCAGGGGTTTTGGATGGCTACACCTTC. It is translated as CASSPGVLDGYTF.

This sequence joins TRBV4-1 and TRBJ2-5; TRBD2 might be the D (6 bases). The length of the CDR3 is 15 residues. Germline V gene lookup returns CDR1 MGHRA and CDR2 YSYEKL. Trimming left V 0 bases short and J 4 bases short, with 12 bases between. As DNA, the CDR3 is TGCGCCAGCAGCCAAGATTTTGGGGGGATAGAGACCCAGTACTTC. The encoded protein is CASSQDFGGIETQYF.

CDR3 sequence (DNA): TGTGCTAGTGGTCCGGGGCCTTCCTCCTACAATGAGCAGTTCTTC. Encoded protein: CASGPGPSSYNEQFF. The rearrangement joins TRBV12-5 to TRBJ2-1; D tentatively reads TRBD1 or TRBD2 (5 bases each). In germline, CDR1 is LGHNT, CDR2 FRNRAP. The V gene lost 5 bases and the J gene lost 0 bases, with 11 bases spanning the gap. This CDR3 contains 15 residues. The whole variable domain, filled in from reference TRBV12-5 and TRBJ2-1, reads DARVTQTPRHKVTEMGQEVTMRCQPILGHNTVFWYRQTMMQGLELLAYFRNRAPLDDSGMPKDRFSAEMPDATLATLKIQPSEPRDSAVYFCASGPGPSSYNEQFFGPGTRLTVL.

The sample holds one count of this clone. V and J are TRBV2 and TRBJ2-2; D is unclear. CDR3 size: 10 residues. V was cut by 11 bases and J by 7 bases, with 8 bases left in between. Germline values: CDR1 SNHLY, CDR2 FYNNEI. The CDR3 reads CARKNGELFF. The CDR3 DNA is TGTGCCCGGAAGAACGGGGAGCTGTTTTTT.

This clone was counted a single time. Other DNA sequences in this specimen translate into the identical CDR3. The chain is built from TRBV5-1 and TRBJ1-1; perhaps TRBD1 as D (5 bases). Looked up from germline, CDR1 is SGHRS and CDR2 is YFSETQ. The V gene lost 0 bases and the J gene lost 1 base, with 7 bases spanning the gap. The CDR3 totals 14 residues. In DNA, the CDR3 is TGCGCCAGCAGCTTGGATGGGGGGAACACTGAAGCTTTCTTT. It is translated as CASSLDGGNTEAFF.

The chain is built from TRBV5-6 and TRBJ2-2, with a weak D call TRBD1 (6 bases). Between the trimmed V and J ends, which lost 5 bases and 8 bases, there was a span of 10 bases. CDR3 length: 12 amino acids. Per germline, CDR1 SGHDT and CDR2 YYEEEE. The CDR3 nucleotides are TGTGCCAGCAGAACCACAGGGGGGGAGCTGTTTTTT. Amino acid sequence: CASRTTGGELFF.